This passage covers 25 T cell receptor beta chains from one sample sequenced in a study of T cell responses to AZD1222 COVID-19 vaccine. TCRdb's copy holds only in-frame clones and misses some; the assay was immunoSEQ multiplex PCR. The data contain 65,000 to 70,000 clones, around 82% of them singletons. Sequenced material: peripheral blood, taken on day 0 of AZD1222 vaccination. All receptors derive from an adult in good health.

This rearrangement joins TRBV9 to TRBJ1-3, with D unresolved. This CDR3 has 17 residues. Per the germline V gene, CDR1 is SGDLS and CDR2 is YYNGEE. Trimming removed 0 bases at V and 0 bases at J, with 13 bases between. In nucleotides, the CDR3 is TGTGCCAGCAGCGTAGTTCCAGGTACAAGCTCTGGAAACACCATATATTTT. It translates to CASSVVPGTSSGNTIYF.

The chain carries TRBV7-3 and TRBJ2-1; D is unresolved. CDR1 is SGHTA and CDR2 is FQGTGA in the germline V gene. V was pared by 3 bases and J by 8 bases, with 8 bases between. The CDR3 runs to 12 residues. The CDR3 DNA sequence: TGTGCCAGCAGCTTTAACTCCCATGAGCAGTTCTTC. Translation gives CASSFNSHEQFF.

The V and J genes are TRBV28 and TRBJ1-4; D not certain. Trimming took off 8 bases at V and 2 bases at J, with 6 bases between the two ends. The CDR3 runs to 12 residues. Germline CDR1 MDHEN, CDR2 SYDVKM. CDR3 sequence reads: CASRYTNEKLFF. The CDR3 coding sequence is TGTGCCAGCCGATATACTAATGAAAAACTGTTTTTT.

The chain uses TRBV12-3 or TRBV12-4 and TRBJ2-1; D remains ambiguous. The CDR3 loop spans 12 amino acids. V was trimmed by 4 bases and J by 5 bases, leaving 6 bases between them. In DNA, the CDR3 is TGTGCCAGCAGTTACGTAAACAATGAGCAGTTCTTC. Translation: CASSYVNNEQFF.

V is TRBV19 and J is TRBJ1-1; D is possibly TRBD1 (6 bases). Between the trimmed V and J ends, which lost 3 bases and 3 bases, there was a span of 11 bases. Germline V gene lookup returns CDR1 LNHDA and CDR2 SQIVND (reference sequence). This CDR3 has 14 residues. CDR3 region: CASSIRKGDTEAFF. The CDR3 DNA reads as TGTGCCAGTAGTATTAGAAAGGGGGACACTGAAGCTTTCTTT. The full variable domain, in which reference TRBV19 and TRBJ1-1 provide the parts outside the CDR3, is DGGITQSPKYLFRKEGQNVTLSCEQNLNHDAMYWYRQDPGQGLRLIYYSQIVNDFQKGDIAEGYSVSREKKESFPLTVTSAQKNPTAFYLCASSIRKGDTEAFFGQGTRLTVV.

The CDR3 sequence: CASSLRQGAMGEQYF. The CDR3 nucleotides read TGTGCCAGCAGCCTGAGACAGGGGGCTATGGGTGAGCAGTACTTC. The chain is built from TRBV11-3 and TRBJ2-7; 10 bases match TRBD1. Germline V CDR1 and CDR2: SGHNT, YENEEA. The CDR3 length is 15 residues. V was pared by 5 bases and J by 7 bases, with 11 bases of the junction left unmatched. Together with reference TRBV11-3 and TRBJ2-7, the CDR3 gives the full variable domain: EAGVVQSPRYKIIEKKQPVAFWCNPISGHNTLYWYLQNLGQGPELLIRYENEEAVDDSQLPKDRFSAERLKGVDSTLKIQPAELGDSAVYLCASSLRQGAMGEQYFGPGTRLTVT.

The CDR3 reads CASVQGIGYTF. CDR3 nucleotides: TGTGCCTCCGTACAGGGTATTGGCTACACCTTC. The chain combines TRBV12-3 or TRBV12-4 with TRBJ1-2; TRBD1 is a possible D gene (6 bases). The CDR3 sequence is 11 residues long. Trimming pared 11 bases from V and 7 bases from J, leaving 14 bases between.

V gene TRBV29-1 combines with J gene TRBJ2-5; no firm D call. V was pared by 0 bases and J by 0 bases, with 5 bases between. Germline V gene sequence: CDR1 SQVTM, CDR2 ANQGSEA. CDR3 length equals 13 residues. Here the CDR3 reads CSVEEPYQETQYF. CDR3 DNA sequence: TGCAGCGTTGAAGAGCCCTACCAAGAGACCCAGTACTTC. The full variable domain, in which reference TRBV29-1 and TRBJ2-5 provide the parts outside the CDR3, is SAVISQKPSRDICQRGTSLTIQCQVDSQVTMMFWYRQQPGQSLTLIATANQGSEATYESGFVIDKFPISRPNLTFSTLTVSNMSPEDSSIYLCSVEEPYQETQYFGPGTRLLVL.

V and J are TRBV19 and TRBJ2-1; the match to TRBD1 covers 10 bases. The CDR3 consists of 14 residues. Per germline, CDR1 LNHDA and CDR2 SQIVND (reference sequence). J lost 9 bases, V lost 3 bases, and 5 bases had no gene match. As DNA, the CDR3 is TGTGCCAGTAGTATTACGGGACAGGGGCTTGAGCAGTTCTTC. Translating it yields CASSITGQGLEQFF.

This clone was recorded only once. The chain employs TRBV12-3 or TRBV12-4 and TRBJ2-3; TRBD2 aligns across 8 bases. The V segment lost 4 bases and the J segment 5 bases; nucleotides outside the gene matches: 2. The CDR3 has 13 residues. The CDR3 bases are TGTGCCAGCAGTTCGGGGGGGGTAGATACGCAGTATTTT. Its protein product is CASSSGGVDTQYF.

This sequence joins TRBV5-1 and TRBJ2-5, with TRBD2 matching 13 bases. Germline V gene data show CDR1 as SGHRS and CDR2 as YFSETQ. The CDR3 loop spans 17 amino acids. J lost 1 base, V lost 3 bases, and 6 bases had no gene match. Here the CDR3 DNA reads TGCGCCAGCAGCTCTCGGACTAGCGGGGGCTCCCAAGAGACCCAGTACTTC. Its protein is CASSSRTSGGSQETQYF.

A few counts support this clone. The chain recombines TRBV3-1 (or the pseudogene TRBV3-2) with TRBJ1-1, with D possibly being TRBD1 (6 bases). The CDR3 is made up of 15 amino acids. CDR1 and CDR2 from the germline V gene are LGHDT and YNNKEL (reference sequence). V shed 2 bases and J shed 4 bases, with 14 bases lying between them. The CDR3 nucleotides read TGTGCCAGCAGCCAAAATAGGGGGGTGGGCACTGAAGCTTTCTTT. Its protein is CASSQNRGVGTEAFF.

The chain employs TRBV27 and TRBJ1-5; D call uncertain. From germline, CDR1 is MNHEY and CDR2 SMNVEV (reference sequence). V lost 8 bases to trimming and J lost 5 bases, with 13 bases between them. This CDR3 has 13 amino acids. The CDR3 protein is CASRPGDHQPQHF. In DNA form, the CDR3 reads TGTGCCAGCCGTCCGGGAGATCATCAGCCCCAGCATTTT.

The chain couples TRBV12-5 to TRBJ1-2; 8 nucleotides align to TRBD1. Trimming removed 5 bases from V and 3 bases from J; junction bases left unmatched: 8. The CDR3 runs 15 residues. The V gene's germline CDR1 is LGHNT and CDR2 FRNRAP. CDR3 sequence: CASGGPDREDYGYTF. The CDR3 DNA follows: TGTGCTAGTGGTGGCCCGGACAGGGAGGACTATGGCTACACCTTC.

The count of this clone is one. V and J are TRBV7-9 and TRBJ1-1, with 10 bases identical to TRBD1. Germline CDR1 is SEHNR and CDR2 is FQNEAQ (reference sequence). Trimming at V came to 7 bases and at J to 7 bases, leaving 6 bases not matched to a gene. The CDR3 is 13 amino acids. CDR3 residues: CASTSGTGVEAFF. CDR3 sequence (DNA): TGTGCCAGCACCTCCGGGACAGGGGTTGAAGCTTTCTTT.

This rearrangement joins TRBV11-2 to TRBJ2-3; 8 nucleotides align to TRBD2. The ends lost 2 bases at V and 2 bases at J; junction bases unmatched: 6. This CDR3 is built from 16 residues. Per the germline V gene, CDR1 is SGHAT and CDR2 is FQNNGV. The CDR3 region has the DNA TGTGCCAGCAGCTTATTTGAACTAGCGGACACAGATACGCAGTATTTT. Protein product: CASSLFELADTDTQYF.

This clone has only a few counts. The chain has TRBV6-1 and TRBJ2-7; TRBD1 matches at 7 bases. This CDR3 has 15 residues. V gave up 0 bases and J gave up 2 bases; unmatched junction bases: 4. Per germline, CDR1 MNHNS and CDR2 SASEGT. In DNA, the CDR3 is TGTGCCAGCAGTGAAGCAGGAGGACAGGCCTACGAGCAGTACTTC. Its translation is CASSEAGGQAYEQYF.

This rearrangement joins TRBV3-1 (or the pseudogene TRBV3-2) to TRBJ2-1; 10 bases line up with TRBD2. CDR1 and CDR2 (germline): LGHDT, YNNKEL (reference sequence). With 4 bases clipped from V and 8 bases from J, the junction kept 11 bases outside the gene matches. The CDR3 is 16 residues long. The DNA for the CDR3 is TGTGCCAGCAGCCCTCAAGCCCTAGCGGGGGTTGATGAGCAGTTCTTC. Its translation is CASSPQALAGVDEQFF.

The chain uses TRBV11-2 and TRBJ1-1; 9 positions match TRBD1. The CDR3 runs to 17 residues. CDR1 and CDR2 from the germline V gene are SGHAT and FQNNGV. Unmatched junction bases numbered 8, after V lost 3 bases and J lost 0 bases. CDR3: CASSFTGGGTMNTEAFF. CDR3 bases: TGTGCCAGCAGCTTTACAGGGGGCGGAACCATGAACACTGAAGCTTTCTTT.

This clone was recorded only once. The V gene is TRBV27, the J gene TRBJ2-7; 7 positions agree with TRBD1. Germline V gene sequence: CDR1 MNHEY, CDR2 SMNVEV (reference sequence). This CDR3 has 17 amino acids. J lost 2 bases, V lost 2 bases, and 12 bases had no gene match. The CDR3 is CASSLRNTGTETYEQYF. The CDR3 nucleotides are TGTGCCAGCAGTTTACGCAACACCGGGACAGAGACCTACGAGCAGTACTTC.

V is TRBV9 and J is TRBJ2-1; 8 bases align to TRBD2. This CDR3 spans 16 amino acids. J gave up 4 bases and V 0 bases, and 6 bases lay outside the gene matches. The germline CDR1 and CDR2 sequences are SGDLS and YYNGEE. The CDR3 loop reads CASSVVAGGPYNEQFF. CDR3 bases: TGTGCCAGCAGCGTAGTGGCGGGGGGCCCGTACAATGAGCAGTTCTTC.

This clone was recorded only once. The chain employs TRBV2 and TRBJ1-1; unclear D gene. The CDR3 loop spans 11 amino acids. Germline CDR1 SNHLY, CDR2 FYNNEI. Trimming cost V 6 bases and J 8 bases, with 10 bases left between them. CDR3 in amino acids: CASRTKVEAFF. Here the CDR3 DNA reads TGTGCCAGCAGGACCAAGGTGGAAGCTTTCTTT.

The chain couples TRBV9 to TRBJ1-6; 9 positions match TRBD1. CDR1 is SGDLS and CDR2 is YYNGEE in the germline V gene. V lost 4 bases, J lost 9 bases, and 8 bases stayed unmatched. The CDR3 has 15 residues. The CDR3 loop is CASSPGTGLSSPLHF. The CDR3 bases are TGTGCCAGCAGCCCTGGGACAGGGCTAAGTTCACCCCTCCACTTT.

The chain combines TRBV27 with TRBJ2-1; D gene unclear. V lost 2 bases to trimming and J lost 0 bases, with 8 bases between them. The CDR3 spans 15 residues. Germline V CDR1 and CDR2: MNHEY, SMNVEV (reference sequence). The CDR3 nucleotides are TGTGCCAGCAGTTTACGCCCGAGCTCCTACAATGAGCAGTTCTTC. This translates into CASSLRPSSYNEQFF.

The chain joins TRBV4-3 to TRBJ2-1, with D perhaps matching TRBD1 or TRBD2 (5 bases each). CDR3 length equals 15 residues. The V end lost 1 base, the J end lost 1 base, and 8 bases lay between the germline ends. Per the germline V gene, CDR1 is LGHNA and CDR2 is YSLEER. The CDR3 nucleotides read TGCGCCAGCAGCCAAGCCTGGGGGTCCTACAATGAGCAGTTCTTC. The encoded protein is CASSQAWGSYNEQFF.